The 21 T cell receptor beta chains presented below share a single source sample, sequenced in a study of coeliac disease. The protocol was immunoSEQ multiplex PCR, while the TCRdb copy is restricted to in-frame clones and leaves out a portion. The sample carries thousands of clones, 67% recorded once. Sequences were obtained from lamina propria lymphocytes from the gut. The receptors originated from an older woman with celiac disease.

This chain joins TRBV5-1 and TRBJ1-3; D unresolved. CDR1 SGHRS and CDR2 YFSETQ come from the germline V gene. Deletions cut 2 bases from V and 3 bases from J, with 6 bases between. The CDR3 totals 13 residues. CDR3 DNA sequence: TGCGCCAGCAGCTTCGCGAATGGAAACACCATATATTTT. The encoded protein is CASSFANGNTIYF.

This chain uses TRBV6-1 with TRBJ1-5; D is possibly TRBD1 (6 bases). The CDR3 covers 13 residues. Germline V CDR1 and CDR2: MNHNS, SASEGT. V was cut by 6 bases and J by 5 bases, with 11 bases left in between. The CDR3 DNA sequence: TGTGCCAGCAGCTACGACAGGTATCAGCCCCAGCATTTT. Encoded protein: CASSYDRYQPQHF.

The chain employs TRBV28 and TRBJ2-3, with 9 nucleotides matching TRBD2. CDR1 and CDR2 from the germline V gene are MDHEN and SYDVKM. CDR3 length: 13 amino acids. The CDR3 spells CSCLAGDTDTQYF. CDR3 nucleotide sequence: TGTTCTTGTTTAGCGGGGGACACAGATACGCAGTATTTT.

The CDR3 coding sequence is TGCGCCAGCAGCCAAGAAACCCCTGGACAGGGAGAAAAACTGTTTTTT. This sequence encodes CASSQETPGQGEKLFF. The chain links TRBV4-3 to TRBJ1-4, with 8 nucleotides matching TRBD1. Germline V gene data show CDR1 as LGHNA and CDR2 as YSLEER. CDR3 length equals 16 residues. Trimming cost V 0 bases and J 8 bases; bases outside gene matches: 8.

This clone was seen more than once but under ten times. The chain is built from TRBV6-5 and TRBJ2-1; D not resolved. Between the trimmed V and J ends, which lost 9 bases and 4 bases, there was a span of 19 bases. The CDR3 has 15 amino acids. In germline, CDR1 is MNHEY, CDR2 SVGAGI. The CDR3 region is CASKPRLRIYNEQFF. The CDR3, as DNA: TGTGCCAGTAAACCCAGGTTACGGATTTACAATGAGCAGTTCTTC.

The rearrangement uses TRBV11-2 and TRBJ1-3, with D perhaps matching TRBD1 (5 bases). The V end lost 5 bases, the J end lost 7 bases, and 18 bases lay between the germline ends. CDR3 length: 15 amino acids. Germline loops: CDR1 SGHAT, CDR2 FQNNGV. The CDR3 loop is CASSAGLGTLNTIYF. For the CDR3, the DNA is TGTGCCAGCAGCGCGGGGCTAGGGACGCTGAACACCATATATTTT.

This clone was counted only a few times. This rearrangement joins TRBV6-1 to TRBJ1-5; D unresolved. V gave up 4 bases and J gave up 0 bases, with 10 bases separating them. This CDR3 spans 15 amino acids. Germline V lookup: CDR1 MNHNS, CDR2 SASEGT. The CDR3 nucleotides read TGTGCCAGCAGTGCAGTCGATTATAGCAATCAGCCCCAGCATTTT. This encodes CASSAVDYSNQPQHF.

The chain joins TRBV6-5 to TRBJ1-2; D might be TRBD1 (6 bases). CDR3 size: 15 residues. V lost 4 bases and J 7 bases, leaving 19 bases between the germline ends. Germline-derived CDR1 and CDR2 are MNHEY and SVGAGI. In DNA, the CDR3 is TGTGCCAGCAGTTGGGGGGGTTTGGACAGACCTGGCTACACCTTC. Translating gives CASSWGGLDRPGYTF.

The V call is TRBV5-1, the J call TRBJ1-4; 9 bases match TRBD1. Looked up from germline, CDR1 is SGHRS and CDR2 is YFSETQ. V shed 3 bases, J shed 2 bases, and the junction held 5 bases outside the gene matches. This CDR3 contains 16 residues. The CDR3 bases are TGCGCCAGCAGCTCTGGACAGGGGTCGACTAATGAAAAACTGTTTTTT. Protein sequence: CASSSGQGSTNEKLFF.

The chain carries TRBV19 and TRBJ2-2; perhaps TRBD1 as D (5 bases). Germline V gene lookup returns CDR1 LNHDA and CDR2 SQIVND (reference sequence). V was clipped by 4 bases and J by 2 bases, with 17 bases between them. The CDR3 spans 17 residues. This CDR3 is CASSTGATVFNTGELFF. DNA of the CDR3: TGTGCCAGTAGTACCGGCGCGACAGTTTTTAACACCGGGGAGCTGTTTTTT.

The genes are TRBV7-3 and TRBJ2-5; 9 nucleotides match TRBD1. This CDR3 contains 15 residues. Germline trimming cut 2 bases from V and 7 bases from J; bases unmatched to any gene: 8. From germline, CDR1 is SGHTA and CDR2 FQGTGA. CDR3 sequence: CASSLGTGSLGTQYF. DNA of the CDR3: TGTGCCAGCAGCTTAGGGACAGGGTCATTAGGGACCCAGTACTTC.

This clone has more than one count but fewer than ten. This sequence joins TRBV7-9 and TRBJ1-6, with 9 bases fitting TRBD1. The germline V gene encodes CDR1 SEHNR and CDR2 FQNEAQ (reference sequence). The CDR3 is made up of 16 amino acids. Trimming removed 1 base from V and 7 bases from J; junction bases left unmatched: 5. This CDR3 reads CASSLGGGTGNSPLHF. CDR3 nucleotides: TGTGCCAGCAGCTTAGGGGGGGGGACAGGGAATTCACCCCTCCACTTT.

The chain uses TRBV6-5 and TRBJ2-5, with D perhaps matching TRBD2 (6 bases). The V gene lost 7 bases and the J gene lost 4 bases, with 16 bases spanning the gap. The CDR3 loop spans 14 amino acids. Germline CDR1 MNHEY, CDR2 SVGAGI. CDR3 residues: CASKWGVRGETQYF. CDR3 coding DNA: TGTGCCAGCAAATGGGGGGTTAGGGGAGAGACCCAGTACTTC.

This clone was detected only once. This chain links TRBV7-9 with TRBJ1-6; TRBD1 aligns across 9 bases. Per germline, CDR1 SEHNR and CDR2 FQNEAQ (reference sequence). This CDR3 is built from 18 residues. With V trimmed by 1 base and J by 1 base, 5 bases remained unmatched. CDR3 in DNA: TGTGCCAGCAGCTTAGGGGCGGACAGGGGTTCCTATAATTCACCCCTCCACTTT. Amino acid sequence: CASSLGADRGSYNSPLHF.

The rearrangement links TRBV9 to TRBJ1-2, with a tentative D call TRBD1 (5 bases). The CDR3 consists of 16 residues. The V end lost 0 bases, the J end lost 4 bases, and 16 bases lay between the germline ends. Germline V CDR1 and CDR2: SGDLS, YYNGEE. In DNA, the CDR3 is TGTGCCAGCAGCGTAGGGGGGGGAGCGGAGATCTATGGCTACACCTTC. Translated, it gives CASSVGGGAEIYGYTF.

This chain links TRBV11-2 with TRBJ1-2; D call uncertain. Germline V lookup: CDR1 SGHAT, CDR2 FQNNGV. The germline V and J ends were trimmed by 4 bases and 8 bases, with 8 bases remaining between them. CDR3 size: 11 residues. CDR3 region: CASSSLSGYTF. The CDR3 DNA follows: TGTGCCAGCAGCTCGTTGTCCGGCTACACCTTC.

This chain links TRBV5-1 with TRBJ2-7; the D gene is possibly TRBD2 (5 bases). Trimming removed 3 bases from V and 0 bases from J, with 10 bases in between. The germline CDR1 and CDR2 sequences are SGHRS and YFSETQ. CDR3 length equals 14 residues. The CDR3 region is CASSSGLVSYEQYF. CDR3 DNA sequence: TGCGCCAGCAGCTCAGGACTGGTCTCCTACGAGCAGTACTTC.

This clone was seen more than once but under ten times. V is TRBV4-1 and J is TRBJ2-1; D might be TRBD1 (5 bases). From germline, CDR1 is MGHRA and CDR2 YSYEKL. The V and J ends lost 0 bases and 1 base respectively, with 22 bases between them. This CDR3 contains 20 residues. Here the CDR3 reads CASSQEWVLLGAPSYNEQFF. CDR3 DNA: TGCGCCAGCAGCCAAGAGTGGGTTTTGTTAGGGGCCCCTTCCTACAATGAGCAGTTCTTC.

The J gene is TRBJ2-7, the V gene TRBV6-1; the match to TRBD1 covers 12 bases. This CDR3 is 15 amino acids long. In germline, CDR1 is MNHNS, CDR2 SASEGT. The V gene end was trimmed by 7 bases and the J gene end by 0 bases; junction bases not matched to a gene: 4. CDR3 sequence (DNA): TGTGCCAGCATGGGACAGGGGGCTTACTCCTACGAGCAGTACTTC. Protein: CASMGQGAYSYEQYF.

This clone was picked up a small number of times. The chain uses TRBV4-3 and TRBJ1-2; no definite D call. V was shortened by 1 base and J by 2 bases, with 14 bases between the two germline ends. Germline values: CDR1 LGHNA, CDR2 YSLEER. This CDR3 spans 16 amino acids. The CDR3 region is CASSQASVGGNYGYTF. The CDR3 nucleotides read TGCGCCAGCAGCCAAGCTTCCGTGGGAGGGAACTATGGCTACACCTTC.

The V call is TRBV2, the J call TRBJ2-4; tentative D call: TRBD1 (6 bases). Germline values: CDR1 SNHLY, CDR2 FYNNEI. The CDR3 is 13 residues long. Trimming pared 0 bases from V and 9 bases from J, leaving 9 bases between. The CDR3: CASSEAQGSIQYF. Written as DNA, the CDR3 is TGTGCCAGCAGTGAAGCGCAGGGGTCCATTCAGTACTTC.